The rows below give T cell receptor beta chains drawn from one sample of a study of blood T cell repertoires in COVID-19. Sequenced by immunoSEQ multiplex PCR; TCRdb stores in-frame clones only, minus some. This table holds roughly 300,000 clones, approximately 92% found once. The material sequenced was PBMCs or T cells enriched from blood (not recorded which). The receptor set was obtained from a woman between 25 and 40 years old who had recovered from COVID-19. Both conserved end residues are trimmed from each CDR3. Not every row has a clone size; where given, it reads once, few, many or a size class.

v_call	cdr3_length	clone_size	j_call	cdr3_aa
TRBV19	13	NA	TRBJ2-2	ASSLVAGGAGELF
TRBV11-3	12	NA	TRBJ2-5	ASSPGTGVETQY
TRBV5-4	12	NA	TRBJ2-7	ASSLCDRGCEQY
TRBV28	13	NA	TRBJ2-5	ASTLGYRGGETQY
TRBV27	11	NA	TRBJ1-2	ASGAGVGYGYT
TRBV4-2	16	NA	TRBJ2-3	ASSQAPRTSGGADTQY
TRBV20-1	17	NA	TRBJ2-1	SASSLGLAGGFAYNEQF
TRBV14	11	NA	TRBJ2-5	ASSSWGGETQY
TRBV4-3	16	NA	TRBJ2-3	ASSPRVAPIKGTDTQY
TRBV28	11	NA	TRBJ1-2	ASSLTGGSGYT
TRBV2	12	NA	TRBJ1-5	ASRGGGGVEPQH
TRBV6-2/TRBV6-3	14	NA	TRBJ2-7	ASSHPQGELYYEQY
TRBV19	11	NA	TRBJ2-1	ASSYAGKDEQF
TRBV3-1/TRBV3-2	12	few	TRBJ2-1	ASSQDGSYNEQF
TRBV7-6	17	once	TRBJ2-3	ASSRGQAGAGRSTDTQY
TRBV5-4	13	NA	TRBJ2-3	ASSFSGGSTDTQY
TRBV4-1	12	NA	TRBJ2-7	ASSQDWDTAMEY
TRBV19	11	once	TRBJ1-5	ASAPTGIQPQH
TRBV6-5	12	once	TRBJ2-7	ASSYTTSSYEQY
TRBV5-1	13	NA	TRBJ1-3	ASSITGDPGNTIY
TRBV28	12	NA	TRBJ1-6	ASRTGTFNSPLH
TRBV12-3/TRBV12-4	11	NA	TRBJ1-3	ASSTQGGNTIY
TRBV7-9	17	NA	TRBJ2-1	ASSQETGTGIAGANEQF
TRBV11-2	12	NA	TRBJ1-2	ASSQGQEAYGYT
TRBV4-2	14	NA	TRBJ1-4	ASSQDPGTGNEKLF
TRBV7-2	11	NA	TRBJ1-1	ASSLARAGYAF
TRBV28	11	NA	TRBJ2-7	ASERTSSYEQY
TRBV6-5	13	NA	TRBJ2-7	ASSYSGRGGLEQY
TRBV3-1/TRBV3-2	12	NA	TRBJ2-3	ASTLAHHTDTQY
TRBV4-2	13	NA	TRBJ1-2	ASSQDQNRNYGYT
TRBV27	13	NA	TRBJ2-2	ASSLEARGSGELF
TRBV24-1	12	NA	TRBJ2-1	ATSATSENNEQF
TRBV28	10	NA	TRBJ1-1	ASTRQAAEAF
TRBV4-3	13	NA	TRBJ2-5	ASSQDRPGKGAQY
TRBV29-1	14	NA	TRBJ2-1	SVEVLSGGIYNEQF
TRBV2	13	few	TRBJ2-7	ASSAVRELSYEQY
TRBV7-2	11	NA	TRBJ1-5	ASSLATAGPQH
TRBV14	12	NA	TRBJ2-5	ASSNPGPVETQY
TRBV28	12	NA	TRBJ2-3	ASSPGSESDTQY
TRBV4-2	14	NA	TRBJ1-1	ASSRDSGGKGTEAF
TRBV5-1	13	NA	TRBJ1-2	ASSLGQGHTDGYT